Shown below are 17 T cell receptor beta chains from a single sample sequenced in a study of blood T cell repertoires in COVID-19. Sequencing used immunoSEQ multiplex PCR; TCRdb keeps in-frame clones, though not all of them. This table has about 140,000 clones, 84% appearing once. The source material was PBMCs or T cells enriched from blood (not recorded which). Receptors were obtained from a man in his forties or fifties in a cohort exposed to, infected with or recovered from COVID-19 (not recorded which).

The chain's CDR3 is CASSFGFAGIYEQYF. As DNA, the CDR3 is TGTGCCAGCAGCTTCGGGTTTGCAGGGATCTACGAGCAGTACTTC. The chain carries TRBV7-9 and TRBJ2-7, with a possible D match to TRBD1 (5 bases). The V gene's germline CDR1 is SEHNR and CDR2 FQNEAQ (reference sequence). Trimming took 3 bases from V and 3 from J, leaving 15 bases between them. The CDR3 contains 15 residues.

CDR3 DNA: TGTGCCAGCAGCCCACGACCGACAGCTACTAATGAAAAACTGTTTTTT. Amino acid sequence: CASSPRPTATNEKLFF. This chain links TRBV9 with TRBJ1-4; D perhaps matches TRBD1 (5 bases). V was shortened by 4 bases and J by 2 bases, with 15 bases between the two germline ends. This CDR3 has 16 residues. Germline values: CDR1 SGDLS, CDR2 YYNGEE.

The chain recombines TRBV30 with TRBJ2-7; tentatively, D is TRBD1 (5 bases). The CDR3 spans 14 residues. The germline CDR1 and CDR2 sequences are GTSNPN and SVGIG (reference sequence). V lost 3 bases, J lost 0 bases, and 12 bases lay in between. The CDR3 bases are TGTGCCTGGAGGGGGCCCGACTCCTCCTACGAGCAGTACTTC. Translating it yields CAWRGPDSSYEQYF.

The gene calls are TRBV7-2 and TRBJ1-1; 7 positions agree with TRBD1. V lost 4 bases to trimming and J lost 5 bases; unmatched junction nucleotides: 7. Per the germline V gene, CDR1 is SGHTA and CDR2 is FQGNSA. This CDR3 is 14 amino acids long. CDR3 amino acids: CASSSPHRGTEAFF. The CDR3 region has the DNA TGTGCCAGCAGCTCCCCCCACAGGGGAACTGAAGCTTTCTTT.

This clone was counted only a few times. CDR3 sequence reads: CASSLVSGTIRDTPYEQYF. CDR3 coding DNA: TGCGCCAGCAGCTTGGTTTCGGGTACCATCCGGGACACCCCCTACGAGCAGTACTTC. The chain employs TRBV5-1 and TRBJ2-7; TRBD1 might be the D (6 bases). CDR3 length: 19 residues. Trimming removed 0 bases at V and 2 bases at J, with 24 bases between. The V gene's germline CDR1 is SGHRS and CDR2 YFSETQ.

The chain is built from TRBV2 and TRBJ1-6; D unresolved. CDR1 SNHLY and CDR2 FYNNEI come from the germline V gene. This CDR3 comprises 15 residues. V lost 2 bases, J lost 9 bases, and 14 bases lay in between. CDR3 residues: CASSEWETAGSPLHF. CDR3 sequence (DNA): TGTGCCAGCAGTGAATGGGAGACCGCCGGTTCACCCCTCCACTTT.

This chain joins TRBV3-1 (or the pseudogene TRBV3-2) and TRBJ2-7; tentative D call: TRBD2 (5 bases). The CDR3 totals 11 residues. Germline CDR1 LGHDT, CDR2 YNNKEL (reference sequence). V lost 2 bases and J 7 bases, leaving 6 bases between the germline ends. As DNA, the CDR3 is TGTGCCAGCAGCCAAAGCGGAGAGCAGTACTTC. Encoded protein: CASSQSGEQYF.

This clone was seen only once. The CDR3 region has the DNA TGTGCCAGCAGTCTAGGACAGGGTGATACTGAAGCTTTCTTT. It translates to CASSLGQGDTEAFF. J is TRBJ1-1 and V is TRBV6-6; 8 bases map to TRBD1. The CDR3 contains 14 residues. Germline CDR1 MNHNY, CDR2 SVGAGI (reference sequence). The V segment lost 5 bases and the J segment 5 bases; nucleotides outside the gene matches: 7.

This clone was observed a single time. This chain uses TRBV10-3 with TRBJ2-4; TRBD2 agrees at 11 bases. This CDR3 is built from 16 residues. Germline-derived CDR1 and CDR2 are ENHRY and SYGVKD. With V trimmed by 2 bases and J by 10 bases, 10 bases remained unmatched. This CDR3 is CAISEKLAGVVGIQYF. As DNA, the CDR3 is TGTGCCATCAGTGAGAAACTAGCGGGAGTGGTAGGGATTCAGTACTTC.

The chain links TRBV5-5 to TRBJ1-1; D uncertain. Germline values: CDR1 SGHKS, CDR2 YYEKEE (reference sequence). The CDR3 is made up of 14 amino acids. Trimming stripped 4 bases from V and 1 base from J, with 11 bases between. The CDR3 is CASSRGTSNTEAFF. For the CDR3, the DNA is TGTGCCAGCAGCCGCGGCACGTCGAACACTGAAGCTTTCTTT.

This rearrangement joins TRBV2 to TRBJ1-6, with a possible D match to TRBD1 (6 bases). V dropped 4 bases and J dropped 10 bases, with 17 bases sitting between them. CDR3 length equals 15 residues. In germline, CDR1 is SNHLY, CDR2 FYNNEI. This CDR3 reads CASSVGQGIKSPLHF. CDR3 DNA: TGTGCCAGCAGTGTAGGGCAGGGGATCAAATCACCCCTCCACTTT.

This chain links TRBV3-1 (or the pseudogene TRBV3-2) with TRBJ2-3, with 10 bases lining up with TRBD2. Germline V lookup: CDR1 LGHDT, CDR2 YNNKEL (reference sequence). J gave up 14 bases and V 4 bases, and 6 bases lay outside the gene matches. CDR3 length: 12 residues. The CDR3 DNA reads as TGTGCCAGCAGCCCCCTAGCGGGAGATCCGTATTTT. Protein product: CASSPLAGDPYF.

The chain couples TRBV9 to TRBJ2-2; D is undetermined. The germline V gene encodes CDR1 SGDLS and CDR2 YYNGEE. This CDR3 is built from 15 residues. V gave up 0 bases and J gave up 4 bases, with 10 bases separating them. The CDR3 coding sequence is TGTGCCAGCAGCGTAGGAGGTCTGATCACCGGGGAGCTGTTTTTT. Its translation is CASSVGGLITGELFF.

The chain joins TRBV7-2 to TRBJ1-1; TRBD1 agrees at 9 bases. J was trimmed by 4 bases and V by 5 bases; bases with no gene match: 5. The CDR3 length is 14 residues. Germline V gene lookup returns CDR1 SGHTA and CDR2 FQGNSA. This CDR3 reads CASSRDRVGTEAFF. The DNA for the CDR3 is TGTGCCAGCAGCAGGGACAGGGTGGGCACTGAAGCTTTCTTT.

This chain joins TRBV7-9 and TRBJ2-5; TRBD2 aligns across 8 bases. The V gene end was trimmed by 3 bases and the J gene end by 2 bases; junction bases not matched to a gene: 2. Germline lookup yields CDR1 SEHNR and CDR2 FQNEAQ (reference sequence). The CDR3 length is 14 residues. The CDR3 spells CASSLGTSQETQYF. CDR3 DNA: TGTGCCAGCAGCTTGGGGACTAGTCAAGAGACCCAGTACTTC.

A remark on this clone: Other DNA sequences in this sample translate to the same CDR3. The V and J genes are TRBV5-6 and TRBJ2-7; 11 bases match TRBD1. V lost 0 bases to trimming and J lost 4 bases; unmatched junction nucleotides: 0. The CDR3 has 14 amino acids. CDR1 and CDR2 (germline): SGHDT, YYEEEE. CDR3 nucleotides: TGTGCCAGCAGCTTGGGGGACAGGGGGTACGAGCAGTACTTC. Translated: CASSLGDRGYEQYF.

Here the CDR3 DNA reads TGCGCCAGCATGGGGGGGTTTGAGGCAATGTTCTTC. Protein: CASMGGFEAMFF. The gene calls are TRBV10-2 and TRBJ2-1; 7 bases are a match to TRBD2. CDR1 is WSHSY and CDR2 is SAAADI in the germline V gene. The CDR3 sequence is 12 residues long. J gave up 15 bases and V 7 bases, and 12 bases lay outside the gene matches.